This T cell receptor (beta chain) was sequenced during a study of cytomegalovirus exposure and HLA in healthy donors. The wider study: The Caucasian-associated ancestry cluster contained about four fifths of the approximately 400 genotyped donors. Findings and limits, study-wide: Excluded: some indistinguishable V segments such as TRBV6-2 and TRBV6-3.

The ends were cut back, 5 bases at V and 0 bases at J, with 14 bases in the middle. Germline V gene sequence: CDR1 GTSNPN, CDR2 SVGIG (reference sequence). The CDR3 is 16 amino acids. Donors consisted of healthy bone marrow donors. 13 Jbeta primers and 60 Vbeta primers were used for the PCR. Sequencing used immunoSEQ multiplex PCR; TCRdb keeps in-frame clones, though not all of them. The repertoire holds under 150,000 clones, with 70% to 80% as singletons. In the case of this clone: Its antigen is not known.

The clonotype was recovered from a man aged 18 to 29 in good health and CMV-seronegative. Sequencing used PBMCs. The V and J genes are TRBV30 and TRBJ2-6; a weak D match, TRBD1 (6 bases). CDR3: CAWGAGASSGANVLTF. CDR3 in DNA: TGTGCCTGGGGGGCAGGGGCCTCCTCTGGGGCCAACGTCCTGACTTTC.